This TCR beta chain is drawn from a study of cytomegalovirus exposure and HLA in healthy donors. The CDR3 is 14 residues long. The germline V and J ends were trimmed by 5 bases and 5 bases, with 15 bases remaining between them. Per germline, CDR1 LNHDA and CDR2 SQIVND (reference sequence). Researchers ran the PCR with 60 Vbeta and 13 Jbeta primers. Method: immunoSEQ multiplex PCR; TCRdb's copy keeps in-frame clones and lacks some. The sample holds 200,000 to 250,000 clones; 80% to 90% are singletons and the top ten take approximately 1%. This clone was seen once. The V call is TRBV19, the J call TRBJ1-2, with a possible D match to TRBD1 (6 bases). The TCR sequence derives from a woman younger than 35 in good health and CMV-seronegative. Sequencing was performed on PBMCs. CDR3 protein: CASSLGRGGYGYTF. The DNA for the CDR3 is TGTGCCAGTAGTTTGGGCAGGGGTGGATATGGCTACACCTTC.